A single sample is the source of the 10 T cell receptor beta chains below, sequenced in a study of cytomegalovirus exposure and HLA in healthy donors. The study ran its PCR with 60 Vbeta and 13 Jbeta primers. Produced via immunoSEQ multiplex PCR; TCRdb's table is partial and in-frame only. The sample consists of roughly 89,000 clones, around three fifths of them appearing once. The sample consisted of PBMCs. Every receptor here comes from a woman in her forties or fifties in good health and CMV-seropositive.

The chain joins TRBV2 to TRBJ1-4, with TRBD1 as a possible D gene (5 bases). This CDR3 has 17 amino acids. Trimming removed 1 base at V and 1 base at J, with 13 bases between. Looked up from germline, CDR1 is SNHLY and CDR2 is FYNNEI. The CDR3 spells CASSEGVGARTNEKLFF. The CDR3 nucleotides are TGTGCCAGCAGTGAAGGGGTAGGGGCGAGAACTAATGAAAAACTGTTTTTT.

This chain connects TRBV11-2 to TRBJ2-7; no reliable D call. Trimming cost V 5 bases and J 6 bases, with 11 bases left between them. From germline, CDR1 is SGHAT and CDR2 FQNNGV. The CDR3 has 12 residues. CDR3 sequence reads: CASSPWAAEQYF. The CDR3 DNA sequence: TGTGCCAGCAGCCCGTGGGCTGCCGAGCAGTACTTC.

V gene TRBV9 combines with J gene TRBJ1-2; TRBD1 matches 7 bases. The CDR3 totals 14 residues. Germline lookup yields CDR1 SGDLS and CDR2 YYNGEE. Trimming cost V 0 bases and J 6 bases; bases outside gene matches: 5. This chain's CDR3 is CASSVVTGVDGYTF. The CDR3 coding sequence is TGTGCCAGCAGCGTAGTCACAGGGGTTGATGGCTACACCTTC.

The J gene is TRBJ1-2, the V gene TRBV27, with 7 bases that match TRBD1. The V gene end was trimmed by 6 bases and the J gene end by 2 bases; junction bases not matched to a gene: 6. Germline CDR1 MNHEY, CDR2 SMNVEV (reference sequence). This CDR3 has 14 amino acids. CDR3 DNA sequence: TGTGCCAGCAGACCTCTGGGACAGAACTATGGCTACACCTTC. Translation gives CASRPLGQNYGYTF.

The chain combines TRBV9 with TRBJ1-1; D gene unclear. V lost 5 bases, J lost 1 base, and 12 bases lay in between. The CDR3 is 14 amino acids. Germline V gene sequence: CDR1 SGDLS, CDR2 YYNGEE. CDR3 loop: CASSPTGGNTEAFF. DNA for the CDR3: TGTGCCAGCAGTCCCACGGGAGGGAACACTGAAGCTTTCTTT.

This sequence joins TRBV28 and TRBJ1-2; D is perhaps TRBD1 (5 bases). The CDR3 contains 12 residues. V lost 8 bases to trimming and J lost 4 bases, with 11 bases between them. Per germline, CDR1 MDHEN and CDR2 SYDVKM. Here the CDR3 reads CASARGAYGYTF. Here the CDR3 DNA reads TGTGCCAGCGCTAGGGGTGCCTATGGCTACACCTTC.

The rearrangement links TRBV6-5 to TRBJ1-6; D is perhaps TRBD1 (6 bases). The CDR3 length is 16 residues. Trimming removed 0 bases at V and 13 bases at J, with 19 bases between. Germline lookup yields CDR1 MNHEY and CDR2 SVGAGI. The CDR3 bases are TGTGCCAGCAGTTACTCGATCGTCGTGGGACATCTCCCCCTCCACTTT. Amino acid sequence: CASSYSIVVGHLPLHF.

This chain links TRBV28 with TRBJ1-1; D gene uncertain. Looked up from germline, CDR1 is MDHEN and CDR2 is SYDVKM. The CDR3 loop spans 15 amino acids. Trimming cost V 0 bases and J 1 base, with 9 bases left between them. The CDR3 protein is CASSLWAEANTEAFF. CDR3 bases: TGTGCCAGCAGTTTATGGGCGGAGGCGAACACTGAAGCTTTCTTT.

This clone was seen only once. V and J are TRBV30 and TRBJ1-1; a weak D match, TRBD1 (5 bases). Germline CDR1 GTSNPN, CDR2 SVGIG (reference sequence). The CDR3 runs 11 residues. V lost 2 bases, J lost 6 bases, and 7 bases lay in between. The CDR3 DNA reads TGTGCCTGGAGTTGGGGGGCTGAAGCTTTCTTT. It encodes CAWSWGAEAFF. The full variable domain, in which reference TRBV30 and TRBJ1-1 provide the parts outside the CDR3, is SQTIHQWPATLVQPVGSPLSLECTVEGTSNPNLYWYRQAAGRGLQLLFYSVGIGQISSEVPQNLSASRPQDRQFILSSKKLLLSDSGFYLCAWSWGAEAFFGQGTRLTVV.

This clone has a handful of counts. Written as DNA, the CDR3 is TGCGCCAGCAGCCAAGAGGCAGGGGGGAACTATAATTCACCCCTCCACTTT. It codes for CASSQEAGGNYNSPLHF. The chain joins TRBV4-1 to TRBJ1-6; 7 nucleotides match TRBD1. In germline, CDR1 is MGHRA, CDR2 YSYEKL. Trimming took 0 bases from V and 3 from J; bases not matched to a gene: 5. The CDR3 consists of 17 residues.